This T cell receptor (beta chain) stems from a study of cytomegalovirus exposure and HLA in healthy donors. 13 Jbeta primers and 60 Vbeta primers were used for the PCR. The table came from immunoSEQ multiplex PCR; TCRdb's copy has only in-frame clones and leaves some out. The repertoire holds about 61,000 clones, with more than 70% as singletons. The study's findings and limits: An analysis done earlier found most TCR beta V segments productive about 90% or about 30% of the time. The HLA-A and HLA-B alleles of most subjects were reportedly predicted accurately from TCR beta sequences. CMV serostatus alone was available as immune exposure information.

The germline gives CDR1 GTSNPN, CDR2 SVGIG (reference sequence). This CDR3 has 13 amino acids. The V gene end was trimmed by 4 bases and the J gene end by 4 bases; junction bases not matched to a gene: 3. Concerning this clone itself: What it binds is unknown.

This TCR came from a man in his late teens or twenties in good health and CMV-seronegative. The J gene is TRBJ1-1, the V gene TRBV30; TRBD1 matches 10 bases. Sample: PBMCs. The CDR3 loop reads CAWKGDRGTEAFF. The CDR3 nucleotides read TGTGCCTGGAAAGGGGACAGGGGCACTGAAGCTTTCTTT.